This T cell receptor (beta chain) was found in a study of low-dose radiotherapy and immunotherapy resistance in tumors. At the level of the study: Doses of 0.5 Gy per fraction every 2 weeks, totaling 6.5 Gy, went to Cohort 1. Intravenous administration to patients comprised nivolumab at 240 mg every two weeks and ipilimumab at 1 mg/kg every six weeks.

The time point here: before trial treatment. The study gave donors nivolumab, ipilimumab, aspirin, low-dose cyclophosphamide and low-dose radiotherapy. cDNA synthesis used a TRAV/TRBV-specific primer set for both chains. With a constant-region primer and a V-primer adapter, TCRs were subjected to approximately 20 PCR cycles of amplification. In vitro transcription amplified the mRNA that had been isolated. TCRdb itself ran the reads through MiXCR, one entry per CDR3 protein. Of almost 40,000 distinct CDR3 sequences listed, 25% to 40% were seen once; the top ten hold roughly 3.5%. Relative to its sample, this clonotype is medium-sized (0.01 to 0.1%). The germline V gene encodes CDR1 SGHNT and CDR2 YYREEE (reference sequence). V lost 4 bases, J lost 4 bases, and 21 bases lay in between. The CDR3 spans 17 residues.

This sequence originates from a male donor with gallbladder cancer. Source: PBMCs, taken before treatment. The genes are TRBV5-4 and TRBJ2-1; TRBD2 is a possible D gene (6 bases). The CDR3 DNA sequence: TGTGCCAGCAGCCAGAACAAACGCGGAGGGGCGTACAATGAGCAGTTCTTC. Its translation: CASSQNKRGGAYNEQFF.